These 17 T cell receptor beta chains originate from one sample sequenced in a study of blood T cell repertoires in COVID-19. Sequenced by immunoSEQ multiplex PCR; TCRdb stores in-frame clones only, minus some. The table includes around 50,000 clones, roughly nine tenths detected once. Specimen: peripheral blood. The receptors here all came from a man between 65 and 79 years old with acute or convalescent COVID-19.

With regard to this clone: At one end, the junction sequence differs from germline, possibly due to a read error. J is TRBJ1-3 and V is TRBV2; D gene ambiguous. The CDR3 totals 14 residues. The germline gives CDR1 SNHLY, CDR2 FYNNEI. CDR3 in DNA: TGTGCCAGCAGGGAAGGGAGCTCTGGAAACACCATATATTTT. It yields the protein CASREGSSGNTIYF.

This chain connects TRBV28 to TRBJ1-4; TRBD1 aligns across 11 bases. The J segment lost 7 bases and the V segment lost 4 bases, leaving 5 bases of the junction unmatched. The V gene's germline CDR1 is MDHEN and CDR2 SYDVKM. CDR3 size: 15 residues. The CDR3 DNA is TGTGCCAGCAGTTCCTCGGGACAGGGGGGTGAAAAACTGTTTTTT. Translated, it gives CASSSSGQGGEKLFF.

This chain connects TRBV7-8 to TRBJ2-7; the D is unclear. Trimming removed 1 base from V and 1 base from J, with 5 bases in between. This CDR3 contains 13 residues. In germline, CDR1 is SGHVS, CDR2 FQNEAQ. CDR3 amino acids: CASSLDTSYEQYF. DNA for the CDR3: TGTGCCAGCAGCTTAGACACGTCCTACGAGCAGTACTTC.

The V and J genes are TRBV9 and TRBJ2-1, with TRBD1 matching 10 bases. Germline V gene data show CDR1 as SGDLS and CDR2 as YYNGEE. Trimming removed 4 bases from V and 7 bases from J; junction bases left unmatched: 2. The CDR3 runs 13 residues. In nucleotides, the CDR3 is TGTGCCAGCAGCTCGGGACAGGGGAATGAGCAGTTCTTC. Translating gives CASSSGQGNEQFF.

V and J are TRBV12-3 or TRBV12-4 and TRBJ2-2; the D is unclear. This CDR3 contains 13 residues. Trimming removed 10 bases from V and 3 bases from J, with 12 bases in between. CDR3 loop: CATPVHDTGELFF. CDR3 sequence (DNA): TGTGCCACCCCAGTTCATGACACCGGGGAGCTGTTTTTT.

V is TRBV19 and J is TRBJ2-3, with D possibly matching TRBD2 (5 bases). V gave up 6 bases and J gave up 4 bases, with 8 bases separating them. The CDR3 runs 12 residues. Looked up from germline, CDR1 is LNHDA and CDR2 is SQIVND (reference sequence). DNA for the CDR3: TGTGCCAGTAGGTCCGGGGCAGATACGCAGTATTTT. Translating gives CASRSGADTQYF.

This chain links TRBV6-2 or TRBV6-3 with TRBJ2-7, with D perhaps TRBD2 (6 bases). The CDR3 consists of 16 residues. V was pared by 4 bases and J by 0 bases, with 16 bases between. From germline, CDR1 is MNHEY and CDR2 SVGEGT. CDR3 sequence (DNA): TGTGCCAGCAGTTGGCGCAACGGGGGACCCTCCTACGAGCAGTACTTC. This codes for CASSWRNGGPSYEQYF.

The chain is built from TRBV27 and TRBJ1-1, with 8 bases fitting TRBD1. Germline V gene lookup returns CDR1 MNHEY and CDR2 SMNVEV (reference sequence). CDR3 length: 14 residues. Trimming removed 6 bases from V and 4 bases from J; junction bases left unmatched: 7. CDR3 amino acids: CASRRTGSFTEAFF. The CDR3 DNA follows: TGTGCCAGCAGGCGGACAGGGTCATTCACTGAAGCTTTCTTT.

This clone was counted between two and nine times. The rearrangement joins TRBV18 to TRBJ2-2; possible D gene TRBD1, 6 bases. There are 16 residues in the CDR3. The germline V and J ends were trimmed by 5 bases and 3 bases, with 16 bases remaining between them. The germline gives CDR1 KGHSH, CDR2 LQKENI. The CDR3 sequence: CASSEQGGPYTGELFF. In DNA, the CDR3 is TGTGCCAGCTCAGAACAGGGTGGGCCGTACACCGGGGAGCTGTTTTTT.

This chain links TRBV6-2 or TRBV6-3 with TRBJ2-5; 8 bases fit TRBD2. Germline lookup yields CDR1 MNHEY and CDR2 SVGEGT. Trimming cost V 4 bases and J 4 bases; bases outside gene matches: 5. The CDR3 consists of 14 residues. CDR3 in DNA: TGTGCCAGCAGTTCTCTCCGGGGGGGAGAGACCCAGTACTTC. Residues: CASSSLRGGETQYF.

The chain is built from TRBV5-4 and TRBJ1-1, with TRBD1 matching over 8 bases. V lost 4 bases, J lost 3 bases, and 8 bases stayed unmatched. Germline V gene sequence: CDR1 SGHNT, CDR2 YYREEE (reference sequence). This CDR3 is built from 15 residues. DNA of the CDR3: TGTGCCAGCAGCGGGGCGACAGGGGTTGACACTGAAGCTTTCTTT. Its protein product is CASSGATGVDTEAFF. Variable domain in full (rest from reference TRBV5-4 and TRBJ1-1): ETGVTQSPTHLIKTRGQQVTLRCSSQSGHNTVSWYQQALGQGPQFIFQYYREEENGRGNFPPRFSGLQFPNYSSELNVNALELDDSALYLCASSGATGVDTEAFFGQGTRLTVV.

The chain links TRBV28 to TRBJ1-6, with 9 bases identical to TRBD1. V was clipped by 5 bases and J by 6 bases; unmatched bases: 14. Germline values: CDR1 MDHEN, CDR2 SYDVKM. This CDR3 region has 18 residues. CDR3 nucleotides: TGTGCCAGCAGTCCGATTCGGGACAGGGTCTTGGGTAATTCACCCCTCCACTTT. Translating it yields CASSPIRDRVLGNSPLHF.

The gene calls are TRBV29-1 and TRBJ1-1; a weak D match, TRBD1 (5 bases). The CDR3 is 14 amino acids. Germline V gives CDR1 SQVTM, CDR2 ANQGSEA. V lost 2 bases and J 11 bases, leaving 21 bases between the germline ends. CDR3 coding DNA: TGCAGCGTTGAATACTCTACAGGAAAGGCCCGGGCTTTCTTT. This gives the protein CSVEYSTGKARAFF.

The rearrangement uses TRBV30 and TRBJ1-2; D perhaps matches TRBD1 (6 bases). V lost 3 bases and J lost 7, with 15 bases in between. CDR3 length equals 13 residues. Germline V lookup: CDR1 GTSNPN, CDR2 SVGIG (reference sequence). The CDR3 loop is CAWSSWGGSGYTF. The CDR3 nucleotides read TGTGCCTGGAGCAGTTGGGGGGGCTCTGGCTACACCTTC. Full variable domain (rest looked up from reference TRBV30 and TRBJ1-2): SQTIHQWPATLVQPVGSPLSLECTVEGTSNPNLYWYRQAAGRGLQLLFYSVGIGQISSEVPQNLSASRPQDRQFILSSKKLLLSDSGFYLCAWSSWGGSGYTFGSGTRLTVV.

The chain combines TRBV4-3 with TRBJ1-2; possible D gene TRBD1, 6 bases. CDR1 is LGHNA and CDR2 is YSLEER in the germline V gene. Trimming cost V 4 bases and J 7 bases, with 19 bases left between them. This CDR3 comprises 15 residues. The CDR3 loop is CASSPRGDGLVGYTF. In DNA, the CDR3 is TGCGCCAGCAGCCCCAGGGGCGACGGTCTGGTTGGCTACACCTTC.

The chain employs TRBV9 and TRBJ2-5, with 8 bases aligning to TRBD2. CDR1 SGDLS and CDR2 YYNGEE come from the germline V gene. CDR3 length: 15 amino acids. With V trimmed by 2 bases and J by 5 bases, 8 bases remained unmatched. CDR3 nucleotide sequence: TGTGCCAGCAGCGTGTCCGGGGGGGCGCGGGAGACCCAGTACTTC. Protein sequence: CASSVSGGARETQYF.

The gene calls are TRBV7-2 and TRBJ2-2; TRBD1 matches 7 bases. Germline V gene sequence: CDR1 SGHTA, CDR2 FQGNSA. The J segment lost 1 base and the V segment lost 5 bases, leaving 1 base of the junction unmatched. CDR3 length: 14 amino acids. CDR3: CASSRDRNTGELFF. CDR3 DNA sequence: TGTGCCAGCAGCCGGGACAGGAACACCGGGGAGCTGTTTTTT.